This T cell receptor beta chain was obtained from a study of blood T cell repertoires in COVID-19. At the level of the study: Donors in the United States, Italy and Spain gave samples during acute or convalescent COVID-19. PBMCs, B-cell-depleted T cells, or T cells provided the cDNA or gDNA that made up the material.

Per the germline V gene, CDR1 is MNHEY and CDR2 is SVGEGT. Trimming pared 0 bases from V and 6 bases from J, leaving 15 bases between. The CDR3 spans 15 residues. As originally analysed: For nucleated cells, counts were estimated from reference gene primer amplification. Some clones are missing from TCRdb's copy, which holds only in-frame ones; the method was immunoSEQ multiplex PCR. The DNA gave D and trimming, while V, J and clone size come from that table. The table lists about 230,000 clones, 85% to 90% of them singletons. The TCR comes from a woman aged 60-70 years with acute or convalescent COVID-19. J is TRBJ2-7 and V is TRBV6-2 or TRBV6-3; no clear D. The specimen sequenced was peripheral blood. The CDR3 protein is CASSYSGGSQGEQYF. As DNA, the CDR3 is TGTGCCAGCAGTTACTCCGGCGGTAGCCAAGGCGAGCAGTACTTC.